This T cell receptor (beta chain) was sequenced in a study of blood T cell repertoires in COVID-19. Overall study: Italy, Spain and the United States were the sources of the convalescent and acute COVID-19 samples. Nucleic acid was either cDNA or gDNA, and it came from T cells, B-cell-depleted T cells, or PBMCs.

V was pared by 4 bases and J by 5 bases, with 4 bases of the junction left unmatched. The CDR3 covers 13 residues. Germline CDR1 SGHAT, CDR2 FQNNGV. TCRdb's copy holds only in-frame clones and misses some; the assay was immunoSEQ multiplex PCR. The table has some 340,000 clones, around 88% seen once. The genes are TRBV11-2 and TRBJ1-1; 7 bases match TRBD1. The clonotype comes from a man aged 25 to 40 with active or convalescent COVID-19. Source material: peripheral blood. Written as DNA, the CDR3 is TGTGCCAGCAGCTCGACAGGGAGGACTGAAGCTTTCTTT. Its protein product is CASSSTGRTEAFF.